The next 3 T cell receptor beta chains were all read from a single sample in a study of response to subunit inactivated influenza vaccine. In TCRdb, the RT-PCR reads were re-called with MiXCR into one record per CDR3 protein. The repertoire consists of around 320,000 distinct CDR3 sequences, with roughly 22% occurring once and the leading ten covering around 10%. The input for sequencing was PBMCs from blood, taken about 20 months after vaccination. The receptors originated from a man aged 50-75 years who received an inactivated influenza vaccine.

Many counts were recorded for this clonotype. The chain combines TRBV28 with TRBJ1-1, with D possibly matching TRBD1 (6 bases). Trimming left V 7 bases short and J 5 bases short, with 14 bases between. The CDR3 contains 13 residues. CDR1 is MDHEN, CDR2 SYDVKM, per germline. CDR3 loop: CASTKQGRTEAFF. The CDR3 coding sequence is TGTGCCAGCACCAAACAGGGCCGGACTGAAGCTTTCTTT.

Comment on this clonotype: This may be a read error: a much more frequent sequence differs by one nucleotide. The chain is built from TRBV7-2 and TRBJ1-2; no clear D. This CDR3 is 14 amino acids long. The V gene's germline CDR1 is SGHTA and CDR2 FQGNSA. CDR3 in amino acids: CASTLWQENYSYTF. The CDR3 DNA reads TGTGCCAGCACCTTATGGCAGGAAAACTATAGCTACACCTTC.

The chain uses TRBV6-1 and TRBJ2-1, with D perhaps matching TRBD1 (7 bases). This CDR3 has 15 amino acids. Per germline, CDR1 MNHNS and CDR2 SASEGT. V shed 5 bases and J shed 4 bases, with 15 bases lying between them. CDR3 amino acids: CASSPRGVRYNEQFF. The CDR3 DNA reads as TGTGCCAGCAGTCCCAGGGGGGTCAGGTACAATGAGCAGTTCTTC.